Ten or more counts support the clone carrying this TCR beta chain. The antigen is undetermined. The source of the sample is a study of identical twins. Broader study findings: Clonotypes of the beta chain that were abundant in cord blood carried fewer insertions (memory repertoires showed none).

The CDR3 is 16 amino acids. Trimming took 1 base from V and 8 from J; bases not matched to a gene: 11. Donors were all healthy Caucasians. In TCRdb, the 5' RACE reads were re-called with MiXCR into one record per CDR3 protein. The sample records approximately 620,000 distinct CDR3 sequences, roughly 8% being singletons. These same data were also listed under a study on yellow fever vaccine responses in identical twins.

Sample: PBMCs. The TCR originated in a woman under 30 in good health. The chain recombines TRBV12-3 or TRBV12-4 with TRBJ2-1; 7 nucleotides match TRBD2. CDR3: CASSLVRTRIGDEQFF. In DNA form, the CDR3 reads TGTGCCAGCAGTTTAGTACGGACTAGGATAGGCGATGAGCAGTTCTTC.